The 27 T cell receptor beta chains given below trace back to one sample, sequenced in a study of a mutant IDH1 vaccine in newly diagnosed glioma. No antigen has been identified for these receptors. Described time point: week 47, end of study. The study gave 300 ug of mutant IDH1 20-mer peptide per vaccine dose, with topical imiquimod. Repertoires were generated with immunoSEQ multiplex PCR, while TCRdb's copy carries only in-frame clones and drops some. The table shows 84,000 or so clones, with about 81% occurring only once. Material: PBMCs, obtained from a glioma patient whose treatment included an IDH1 peptide vaccine. The origin of the receptors is a middle-aged man with glioma.

The V and J genes are TRBV28 and TRBJ2-7; perhaps TRBD1 as D (8 bases). Per germline, CDR1 MDHEN and CDR2 SYDVKM. The V end lost 6 bases, the J end lost 0 bases, and 12 bases lay between the germline ends. This CDR3 is 14 amino acids long. The DNA of the CDR3 is TGTGCCAGCAGACAGGGGGGGGACTCCTACGAGCAGTACTTC. Protein sequence: CASRQGGDSYEQYF.

This chain uses TRBV7-2 with TRBJ2-1, with 8 bases aligning to TRBD2. CDR1 SGHTA and CDR2 FQGNSA come from the germline V gene. J was trimmed by 4 bases and V by 3 bases; bases with no gene match: 5. This CDR3 contains 15 residues. The CDR3 DNA reads TGTGCCAGCAGCTTCGTCGGCGGGGGGTACAATGAGCAGTTCTTC. Amino acids: CASSFVGGGYNEQFF. The full variable domain, completed using reference TRBV7-2 and TRBJ2-1, is GAGVSQSPSNKVTEKGKDVELRCDPISGHTALYWYRQSLGQGLEFLIYFQGNSAPDKSGLPSDRFSAERTGGSVSTLTIQRTQQEDSAVYLCASSFVGGGYNEQFFGPGTRLTVL.

V is TRBV6-4 and J is TRBJ2-1; 14 bases map to TRBD2. The V segment lost 4 bases and the J segment 3 bases; nucleotides outside the gene matches: 11. Per germline, CDR1 MRHNA and CDR2 SNTAGT. The CDR3 is made up of 19 amino acids. The CDR3 spells CASSVPGTSGSTYYNEQFF. The CDR3 DNA follows: TGTGCCAGCAGTGTTCCCGGGACTAGCGGGAGCACTTACTACAATGAGCAGTTCTTC.

The chain combines TRBV6-1 with TRBJ1-1, with D hard to call. Trimming removed 3 bases at V and 4 bases at J, with 12 bases between. In germline, CDR1 is MNHNS, CDR2 SASEGT. The CDR3 sequence is 14 residues long. The DNA of the CDR3 is TGTGCCAGCAGTGATCCGGGGTGGGTCACTGAAGCTTTCTTT. This translates into CASSDPGWVTEAFF.

The chain combines TRBV5-5 with TRBJ2-2; no firm D call. Germline V gives CDR1 SGHKS, CDR2 YYEKEE (reference sequence). The CDR3 covers 16 residues. The ends were cut back, 1 base at V and 4 bases at J, with 14 bases in the middle. The DNA of the CDR3 is TGTGCCAGCAGCTTGCGGGCGGATTCTATCACCGGGGAGCTGTTTTTT. It translates to CASSLRADSITGELFF.

This rearrangement joins TRBV28 to TRBJ2-7; D call uncertain. CDR3 length: 15 amino acids. V dropped 5 bases and J dropped 6 bases, with 20 bases sitting between them. Germline values: CDR1 MDHEN, CDR2 SYDVKM. The DNA of the CDR3 is TGTGCCAGCAGTCCCTCCCGGGTGGTCCCGGGCGAGCAGTACTTC. Its translation: CASSPSRVVPGEQYF.

The gene calls are TRBV9 and TRBJ1-2; D gene unclear. The germline CDR1 and CDR2 sequences are SGDLS and YYNGEE. Deletions cut 3 bases from V and 6 bases from J, with 6 bases between. CDR3 length: 11 amino acids. The CDR3 DNA follows: TGTGCCAGCAGCGGGGTGGATGGCTACACCTTC. This codes for CASSGVDGYTF.

The chain uses TRBV18 and TRBJ1-2, with TRBD1 identical over 7 bases. Trimming at V came to 6 bases and at J to 2 bases, leaving 6 bases not matched to a gene. Looked up from germline, CDR1 is KGHSH and CDR2 is LQKENI. This CDR3 spans 14 amino acids. The CDR3 bases are TGTGCCAGCTCGAATACAGGGGCGAACTATGGCTACACCTTC. It codes for CASSNTGANYGYTF.

The CDR3: CASSILAGLYGYTF. The CDR3 nucleotides read TGTGCCAGTAGTATACTGGCAGGGCTCTATGGCTACACCTTC. V gene TRBV19 combines with J gene TRBJ1-2; D is possibly TRBD1 (5 bases). This CDR3 contains 14 residues. Per the germline V gene, CDR1 is LNHDA and CDR2 is SQIVND (reference sequence). V lost 2 bases and J lost 4, with 11 bases in between.

The V call is TRBV30, the J call TRBJ2-5; D uncertain. CDR1 and CDR2 from the germline V gene are GTSNPN and SVGIG (reference sequence). Trimming removed 1 base from V and 0 bases from J, with 12 bases in between. There are 15 residues in the CDR3. The CDR3, as DNA: TGTGCCTGGAGTGGTGGGCAACTGTACCAAGAGACCCAGTACTTC. Protein sequence: CAWSGGQLYQETQYF.

There are a few counts of this clone. The rearrangement joins TRBV6-1 to TRBJ1-5, with D perhaps TRBD1 (6 bases). Germline loops: CDR1 MNHNS, CDR2 SASEGT. With 8 bases removed from V and 0 bases from J, the gap between germline ends came to 14 bases. The CDR3 sequence is 15 residues long. This chain's CDR3 is CASGLWTDSNQPQHF. The CDR3 nucleotides are TGTGCCAGCGGGCTATGGACAGATAGCAATCAGCCCCAGCATTTT.

The J gene is TRBJ2-2, the V gene TRBV21-1; TRBD2 is the table's D call and was not checked against the DNA. TRBV21-1 is tagged as a pseudogene. This CDR3 spans 14 amino acids. The CDR3 DNA reads as TGTGCCCGACCAAGCGGGCACAACACCGGGGAGCTGTTTTTT. Translation gives CARPSGHNTGELFF.

This chain uses TRBV5-8 with TRBJ1-4, with D unresolved. CDR3 size: 16 residues. CDR1 is SGHTS and CDR2 is YDEGEE in the germline V gene. The germline V and J ends were trimmed by 0 bases and 7 bases, with 16 bases remaining between them. CDR3 in DNA: TGTGCCAGCAGCTTGGGCGACATGGCCCTGCCTGAAAAACTGTTTTTT. Encoded protein: CASSLGDMALPEKLFF.

The chain links TRBV5-1 to TRBJ2-7; a weak D match, TRBD1 (6 bases). This CDR3 spans 14 amino acids. The V end lost 0 bases, the J end lost 4 bases, and 11 bases lay between the germline ends. Germline V gene data show CDR1 as SGHRS and CDR2 as YFSETQ. CDR3 protein: CASSLGGGRYEQYF. DNA of the CDR3: TGCGCCAGCAGCTTGGGTGGGGGCAGGTACGAGCAGTACTTC.

The chain combines TRBV18 with TRBJ1-1; the D is unclear. V shed 5 bases and J shed 3 bases, with 16 bases lying between them. Germline-derived CDR1 and CDR2 are KGHSH and LQKENI. The CDR3 spans 15 residues. In DNA, the CDR3 is TGTGCCAGCTCATCCGGGCCTTCTAGGGACACTGAAGCTTTCTTT. Protein: CASSSGPSRDTEAFF.

The table lists this clone with a count of one. The chain carries TRBV9 and TRBJ2-3; a weak D match, TRBD2 (6 bases). Germline CDR1 and CDR2: SGDLS and YYNGEE. Trimming took 2 bases from V and 0 from J, leaving 7 bases between them. The CDR3 has 14 amino acids. The CDR3 DNA reads as TGTGCCAGCAGCGTGAGCGGGAGCACAGATACGCAGTATTTT. It specifies CASSVSGSTDTQYF.

The rearrangement links TRBV27 to TRBJ2-1, with D perhaps being TRBD1 or TRBD2 (6 bases each). Germline-derived CDR1 and CDR2 are MNHEY and SMNVEV (reference sequence). The CDR3 has 16 residues. Deletions cut 4 bases from V and 6 bases from J, with 19 bases between. CDR3 bases: TGTGCCAGCAGTTCCCCTCTGGTGGGGGGCACCAATGAGCAGTTCTTC. This encodes CASSSPLVGGTNEQFF.

In this sample, this clone turned up a few times. The V call is TRBV30, the J call TRBJ1-1, with D unclear. The CDR3 totals 12 residues. Germline CDR1 and CDR2: GTSNPN and SVGIG (reference sequence). The V end lost 0 bases, the J end lost 3 bases, and 5 bases lay between the germline ends. The CDR3 loop reads CAWSVSYTEAFF. CDR3 DNA sequence: TGTGCCTGGAGTGTATCGTACACTGAAGCTTTCTTT.

V and J are TRBV29-1 and TRBJ1-2; D unclear. Germline V gene sequence: CDR1 SQVTM, CDR2 ANQGSEA. The V and J ends lost 6 bases and 3 bases respectively, with 8 bases between them. The CDR3 contains 11 residues. Here the CDR3 reads CSVNRYYGYTF. For the CDR3, the DNA is TGCAGCGTAAATAGGTACTATGGCTACACCTTC.

The gene calls are TRBV19 and TRBJ2-7; 13 nucleotides agree with TRBD2. Germline loops: CDR1 LNHDA, CDR2 SQIVND (reference sequence). The CDR3 is 15 residues long. V lost 4 bases, J lost 4 bases, and 4 bases stayed unmatched. Here the CDR3 DNA reads TGTGCCAGTAGTACGCGGACTAGCGGGAGTTACGAGCAGTACTTC. Encoded protein: CASSTRTSGSYEQYF.

With regard to this clone: Other DNA sequences in this sample translate to the same CDR3. The chain uses TRBV18 and TRBJ1-5; D is undetermined. The germline gives CDR1 KGHSH, CDR2 LQKENI. The CDR3 extends over 12 amino acids. The V and J ends lost 2 bases and 4 bases respectively, with 3 bases between them. The CDR3 reads CASSPENQPQHF. The CDR3 DNA reads as TGTGCCAGCTCACCAGAAAATCAGCCCCAGCATTTT. Full variable domain (remainder filled in from reference TRBV18 and TRBJ1-5): NAGVMQNPRHLVRRRGQEARLRCSPMKGHSHVYWYRQLPEEGLKFMVYLQKENIIDESGMPKERFSAEFPKEGPSILRIQQVVRGDSAAYFCASSPENQPQHFGDGTRLSIL.

This sequence joins TRBV9 and TRBJ2-3; D is unresolved. This CDR3 region has 14 residues. Between the trimmed V and J ends, which lost 0 bases and 0 bases, there was a span of 5 bases. Germline V gene data show CDR1 as SGDLS and CDR2 as YYNGEE. The CDR3: CASSVVGSTDTQYF. The CDR3 DNA sequence: TGTGCCAGCAGCGTAGTGGGAAGCACAGATACGCAGTATTTT.

The rearrangement joins TRBV6-5 to TRBJ1-1; no firm D call. Trimming cost V 7 bases and J 4 bases, with 13 bases left between them. The CDR3 length is 13 residues. The germline V gene has CDR1 MNHEY and CDR2 SVGAGI. The CDR3 loop reads CASTTRPGTEAFF. The CDR3 DNA follows: TGTGCCAGCACTACTCGACCGGGCACTGAAGCTTTCTTT.

V is TRBV6-5 and J is TRBJ1-2; 7 nucleotides agree with TRBD1. The CDR3 loop spans 13 amino acids. From germline, CDR1 is MNHEY and CDR2 SVGAGI. The J segment lost 7 bases and the V segment lost 6 bases, leaving 8 bases of the junction unmatched. The CDR3 DNA is TGTGCCAGCAGCTTGACAGGGTCTTTTGGCTACACCTTC. Protein sequence: CASSLTGSFGYTF.

V and J are TRBV19 and TRBJ2-5; D possibly matches TRBD1 or TRBD2 (5 bases each). CDR3 length: 12 residues. Germline V CDR1 and CDR2: LNHDA, SQIVND (reference sequence). The V end lost 9 bases, the J end lost 7 bases, and 15 bases lay between the germline ends. CDR3 protein: CASGLLQGTQYF. CDR3 DNA: TGTGCCAGCGGACTGCTGCAGGGGACCCAGTACTTC.

In DNA, the CDR3 is TGTGCCAGCAGCTTAGTACGGACTACCATTAATGAGCAGTTCTTC. It encodes CASSLVRTTINEQFF. The rearrangement links TRBV7-9 to TRBJ2-1; tentatively, D is TRBD2 (6 bases). The CDR3 totals 15 residues. Between the trimmed V and J ends, which lost 1 base and 7 bases, there was a span of 14 bases. Germline V gene data show CDR1 as SEHNR and CDR2 as FQNEAQ (reference sequence).

The J gene is TRBJ2-7, the V gene TRBV6-5; D gene uncertain. CDR1 is MNHEY and CDR2 is SVGAGI in the germline V gene. V was clipped by 0 bases and J by 5 bases, with 2 bases between them. The CDR3 consists of 11 residues. CDR3 loop: CASSYSDEQYF. As DNA, the CDR3 is TGTGCCAGCAGTTACTCAGACGAGCAGTACTTC.